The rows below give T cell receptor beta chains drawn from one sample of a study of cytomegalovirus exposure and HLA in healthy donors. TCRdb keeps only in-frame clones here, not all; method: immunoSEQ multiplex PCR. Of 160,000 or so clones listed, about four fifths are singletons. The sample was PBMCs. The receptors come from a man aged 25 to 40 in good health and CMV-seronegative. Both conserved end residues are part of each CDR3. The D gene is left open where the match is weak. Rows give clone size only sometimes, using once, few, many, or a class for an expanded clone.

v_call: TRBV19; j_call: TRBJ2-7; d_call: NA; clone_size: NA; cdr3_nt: TGTGCCAGCTCTACTAGCAATTACGAGCAGTACTTC; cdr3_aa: CASSTSNYEQYF
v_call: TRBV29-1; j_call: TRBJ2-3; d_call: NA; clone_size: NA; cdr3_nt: TGCAGCGTCCGCCAGGGGGGCGCCTCTAGCACAGATACGCAGTATTTT; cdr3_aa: CSVRQGGASSTDTQYF
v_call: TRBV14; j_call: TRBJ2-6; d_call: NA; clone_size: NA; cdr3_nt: TGTGCCAGCAGCCAAGATTTCAAGCGTTCCGGTGGGGCCAACGTCCTGACTTTC; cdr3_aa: CASSQDFKRSGGANVLTF
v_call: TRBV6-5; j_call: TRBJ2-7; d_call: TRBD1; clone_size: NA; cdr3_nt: TGTGCCAGCAGTTATGACAGGGACTCCTACGAGCAGTACTTC; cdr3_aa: CASSYDRDSYEQYF
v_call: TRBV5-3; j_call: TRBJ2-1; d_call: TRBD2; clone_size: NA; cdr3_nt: TGTGCCAGAAGCCCGAGCGGGGGGGCCCACAATGAGCAGTTCTTC; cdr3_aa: CARSPSGGAHNEQFF
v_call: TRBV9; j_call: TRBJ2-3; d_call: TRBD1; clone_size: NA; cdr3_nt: TGTGCCAGCAGCAATGAGGGACAGCCCACAGATACGCAGTATTTT; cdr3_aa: CASSNEGQPTDTQYF
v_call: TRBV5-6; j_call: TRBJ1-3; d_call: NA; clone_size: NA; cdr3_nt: TGTGCCAGCAGCTTGACGGGTCCTGGAAACACCATATATTTT; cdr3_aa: CASSLTGPGNTIYF
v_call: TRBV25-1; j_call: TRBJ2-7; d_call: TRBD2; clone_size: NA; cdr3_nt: TGTGCCAGCAGTGGTATAGCGGGAGGGAACTACGAGCAGTACTTC; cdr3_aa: CASSGIAGGNYEQYF
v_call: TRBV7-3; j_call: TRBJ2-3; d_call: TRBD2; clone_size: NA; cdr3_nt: TGTGCCAGCAGCCTGGGACTAGCGGGAGGTTTAACAGATACGCAGTATTTT; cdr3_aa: CASSLGLAGGLTDTQYF
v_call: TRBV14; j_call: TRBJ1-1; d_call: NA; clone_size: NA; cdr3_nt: TGTGCCAGCAGCCAGTGGGGAGGAACTGAAGCTTTCTTT; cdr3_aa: CASSQWGGTEAFF
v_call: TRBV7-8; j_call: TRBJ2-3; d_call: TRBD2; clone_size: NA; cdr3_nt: TGTGCCAGCAGCTTAGTTGCGGTGGCGGGAGAGGGCACAGATACGCAGTATTTT; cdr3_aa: CASSLVAVAGEGTDTQYF
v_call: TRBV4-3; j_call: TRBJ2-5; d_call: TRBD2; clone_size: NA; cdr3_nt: TGCGCCAGCAGCCAAGAGACAAGACTAGCGGGAGGGCGGGGGACCCAGTACTTC; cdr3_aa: CASSQETRLAGGRGTQYF
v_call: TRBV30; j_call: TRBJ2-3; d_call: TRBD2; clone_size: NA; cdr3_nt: TGTGCCTGGAGTGTACCTAGCGGGACAGATACGCAGTATTTT; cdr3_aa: CAWSVPSGTDTQYF
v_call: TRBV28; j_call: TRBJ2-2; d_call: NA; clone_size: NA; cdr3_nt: TGTGCCAGCAGTCTACAGGGCGAAACCGGGGAGCTGTTTTTT; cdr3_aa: CASSLQGETGELFF
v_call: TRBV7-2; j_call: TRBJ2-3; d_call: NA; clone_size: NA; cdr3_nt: TGTGCCAGCAGCTTAGGACCGGGAACAACTAGCACAGATACGCAGTATTTT; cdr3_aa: CASSLGPGTTSTDTQYF
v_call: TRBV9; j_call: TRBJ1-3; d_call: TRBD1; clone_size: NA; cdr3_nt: TGTGCCAGCAGCTTCTCGGACAGGGTTGACACCATATATTTT; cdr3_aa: CASSFSDRVDTIYF
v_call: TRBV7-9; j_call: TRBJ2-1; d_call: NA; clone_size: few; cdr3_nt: TGTGCCAGCAGCAATATTGAGCAGTTCTTC; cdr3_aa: CASSNIEQFF
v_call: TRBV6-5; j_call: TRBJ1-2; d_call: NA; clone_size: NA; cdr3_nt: TGTGCCAGCAGTCCAAATAGACAGTTAGGCTACACCTTC; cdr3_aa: CASSPNRQLGYTF
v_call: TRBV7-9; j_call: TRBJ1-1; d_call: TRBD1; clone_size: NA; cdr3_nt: TGTGCCAGCAGCGCCCAGGGGGGCACTGAAGCTTTCTTT; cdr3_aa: CASSAQGGTEAFF
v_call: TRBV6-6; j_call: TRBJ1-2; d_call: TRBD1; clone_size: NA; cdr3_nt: TGTGCCAGCAGCCAAGGGACAGTCTATGGCTACACCTTC; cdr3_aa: CASSQGTVYGYTF
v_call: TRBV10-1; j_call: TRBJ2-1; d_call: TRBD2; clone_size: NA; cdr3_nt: TGCGCCAGTAGTAGCGGGGGCTACGGTGAGCAGTTCTTC; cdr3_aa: CASSSGGYGEQFF
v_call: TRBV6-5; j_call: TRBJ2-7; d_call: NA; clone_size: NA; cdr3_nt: TGTGCCAGCACACAGGGAGACGAGCAGTACTTC; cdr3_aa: CASTQGDEQYF
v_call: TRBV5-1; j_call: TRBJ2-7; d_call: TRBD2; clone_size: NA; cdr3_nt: TGCGCCAGCAGCGCGGGGACTAGCGCTAAGTACGAGCAGTACTTC; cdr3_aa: CASSAGTSAKYEQYF
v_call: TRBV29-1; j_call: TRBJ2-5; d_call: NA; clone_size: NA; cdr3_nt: TGCAGCGTTGAAGTTAGGGGCACGGAGACCCAGTACTTC; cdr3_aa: CSVEVRGTETQYF
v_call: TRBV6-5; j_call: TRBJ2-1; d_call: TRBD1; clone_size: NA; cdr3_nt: TGTGCCAGCGCGGGACAGGGGACTTACAATGAGCAGTTCTTC; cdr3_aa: CASAGQGTYNEQFF
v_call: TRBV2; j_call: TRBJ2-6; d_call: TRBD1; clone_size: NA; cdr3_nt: TGTGCCAGCAGTGAAGAGGCCACAGGGGGCGCGGATCTTGGGGCCAACGTCCTGACTTTC; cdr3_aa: CASSEEATGGADLGANVLTF
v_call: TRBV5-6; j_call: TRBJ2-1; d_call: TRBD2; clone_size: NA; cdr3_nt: TGTGCCAGCAGCTGGAGCGGGGGGGCCGGCGGTGAGCAGTTCTTC; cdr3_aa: CASSWSGGAGGEQFF
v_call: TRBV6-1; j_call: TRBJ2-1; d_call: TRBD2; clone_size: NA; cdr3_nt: TGTGCCAGCAGCCTGGGACTAGAGGGATTAAATGAGCAGTTCTTC; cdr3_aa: CASSLGLEGLNEQFF
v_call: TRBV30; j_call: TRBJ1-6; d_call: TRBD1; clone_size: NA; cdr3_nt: TGTGCCTGGAGTGGGGGGACAGGGAACAATTCACCCCTCCACTTT; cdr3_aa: CAWSGGTGNNSPLHF
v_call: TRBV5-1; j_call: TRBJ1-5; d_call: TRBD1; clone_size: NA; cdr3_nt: TGCGCCAGCAGCTTGGAGGGACAGGGGGGTCAGCCCCAGCATTTT; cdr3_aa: CASSLEGQGGQPQHF
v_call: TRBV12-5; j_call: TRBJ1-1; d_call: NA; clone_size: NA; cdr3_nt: TGTGCTAGTGGTTTGGTACGGCCGGGAAACACTGAAGCTTTCTTT; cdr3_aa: CASGLVRPGNTEAFF
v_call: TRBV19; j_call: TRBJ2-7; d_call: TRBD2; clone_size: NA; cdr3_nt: TGTGCCAGTAGTATAACCGGGACTAGCGGGGACTACGAGCAGTACTTC; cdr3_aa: CASSITGTSGDYEQYF
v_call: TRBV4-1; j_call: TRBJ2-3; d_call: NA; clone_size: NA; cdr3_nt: TGCGCCAGCAGCCAAGATCCCGGAGGGTTTGTAGATACGCAGTATTTT; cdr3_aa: CASSQDPGGFVDTQYF
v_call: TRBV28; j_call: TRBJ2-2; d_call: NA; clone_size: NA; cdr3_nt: TGTGCCAGCAGTTTAGTGGCACCCACCGGGGAGCTGTTTTTT; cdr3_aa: CASSLVAPTGELFF
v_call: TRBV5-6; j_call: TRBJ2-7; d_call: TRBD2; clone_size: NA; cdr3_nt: TGTGCCAGCAGCTTGGTTGGCGGGAGGAACGAGCAGTACTTC; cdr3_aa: CASSLVGGRNEQYF
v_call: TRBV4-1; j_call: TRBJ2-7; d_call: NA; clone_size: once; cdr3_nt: TGCGCCAGCAGCCAAGTTCCTTCAGCAGGGCGCAACTACGAGCAGTACTTC; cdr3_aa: CASSQVPSAGRNYEQYF
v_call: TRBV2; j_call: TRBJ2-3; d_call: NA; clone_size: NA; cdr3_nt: TGTGCCAGCAGTGATCTAGGACTTGCCCTTACAGATACGCAGTATTTT; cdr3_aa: CASSDLGLALTDTQYF
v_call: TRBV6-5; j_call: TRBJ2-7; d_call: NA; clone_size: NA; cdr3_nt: TGTGCCACCCAGGTGGGGGGAACCGAGCAGTACTTC; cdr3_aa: CATQVGGTEQYF
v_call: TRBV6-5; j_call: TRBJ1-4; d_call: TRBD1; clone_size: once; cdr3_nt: TGTGCCAGCAGTTTACAGGGGGCCGGGGAAAAACTGTTTTTT; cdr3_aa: CASSLQGAGEKLFF
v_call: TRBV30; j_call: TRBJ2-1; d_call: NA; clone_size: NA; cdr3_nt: TGTGCCTGGAGTGTACTGGGAGATCTTCCCCATGAGCAGTTCTTC; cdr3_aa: CAWSVLGDLPHEQFF
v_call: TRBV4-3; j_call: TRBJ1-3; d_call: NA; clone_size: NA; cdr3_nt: TGCGCCAGCAGCCAAGAGAGGGTGCGTGATGGAAACACCATATATTTT; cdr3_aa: CASSQERVRDGNTIYF
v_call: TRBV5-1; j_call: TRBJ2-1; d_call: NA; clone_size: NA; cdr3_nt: TGCGCCAGCAGCTCCGGGGGAAATGAGCAGTTCTTC; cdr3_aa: CASSSGGNEQFF